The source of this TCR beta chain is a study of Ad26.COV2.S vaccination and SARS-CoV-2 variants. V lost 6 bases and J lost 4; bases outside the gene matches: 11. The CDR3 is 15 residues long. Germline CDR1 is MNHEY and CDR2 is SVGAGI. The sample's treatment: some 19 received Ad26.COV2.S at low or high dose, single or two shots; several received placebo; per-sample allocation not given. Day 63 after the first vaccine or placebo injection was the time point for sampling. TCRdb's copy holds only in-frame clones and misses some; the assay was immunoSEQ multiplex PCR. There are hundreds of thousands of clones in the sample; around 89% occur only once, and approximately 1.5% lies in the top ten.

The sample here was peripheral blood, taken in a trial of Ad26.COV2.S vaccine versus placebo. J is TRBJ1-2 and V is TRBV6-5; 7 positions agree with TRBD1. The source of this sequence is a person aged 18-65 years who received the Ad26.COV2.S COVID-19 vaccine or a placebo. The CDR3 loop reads CASRQGQSYLYGYTF. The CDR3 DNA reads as TGTGCCAGCAGACAGGGACAGTCTTACCTCTATGGCTACACCTTC.